The 16 T cell receptor beta chains given below trace back to one sample, sequenced in a study of blood T cell repertoires in COVID-19 (dated by TCRdb to the early 2020s). The library was built by means of the immunoSEQ multiplex PCR assay. Sourced from immuneACCESS, this table was stored by TCRdb with only in-frame sequences that have V and J called. A share of the clones is absent; for the studies checked, an unresolved V gene accounts for under half, and the remainder has no known explanation. This sample is represented by roughly 180,000 clones; 60% to 85% of them were singletons. The ten largest clonotypes hold approximately 7.7% of the sample. Source material: peripheral blood. These receptors all come from an older woman with COVID-19, enrolled during active disease.

V usage is TRBV5-6 and J usage is TRBJ2-7; the D gene is possibly TRBD1 (6 bases). The V end was cut by 5 bases, the J end by 3 bases, with 18 bases between. Germline V gives CDR1 SGHDT, CDR2 YYEEEE. The CDR3 has 15 residues. The CDR3 coding sequence is TGTGCCAGCAGTGTGAGACGGACAGCCAGCTACGAGCAGTACTTC. Its protein product is CASSVRRTASYEQYF.

V and J are TRBV10-3 and TRBJ2-7, with 9 bases identical to TRBD1. Trimming cost V 9 bases and J 6 bases; bases outside gene matches: 9. Germline lookup yields CDR1 ENHRY and CDR2 SYGVKD. CDR3 length: 13 amino acids. DNA of the CDR3: TGTGCCATTACCGGACAGGGGCGAAGCGAGCAGTACTTC. This encodes CAITGQGRSEQYF.

This clone showed up just a few times. This chain uses TRBV11-2 with TRBJ1-2, with 10 bases matching TRBD1. Germline CDR1 is SGHAT and CDR2 is FQNNGV. This CDR3 comprises 15 residues. V lost 6 bases, J lost 5 bases, and 9 bases stayed unmatched. In nucleotides, the CDR3 is TGTGCCAGCAGAAAGGACAGGGGGATGGGATATGGCTACACCTTC. This codes for CASRKDRGMGYGYTF.

The rearrangement uses TRBV19 and TRBJ2-1; 10 bases fit TRBD2. There are 17 residues in the CDR3. V dropped 5 bases and J dropped 0; count of bases not matched to a gene: 7. CDR1 is LNHDA, CDR2 SQIVND, per germline (reference sequence). The CDR3 loop is CASSSYPSGSSYNEQFF. For the CDR3, the DNA is TGTGCCAGTAGTTCCTACCCTAGCGGGAGCTCCTACAATGAGCAGTTCTTC.

V usage is TRBV5-4 and J usage is TRBJ2-3; D is possibly TRBD1 (6 bases). V lost 3 bases and J lost 3, with 20 bases in between. Germline loops: CDR1 SGHNT, CDR2 YYREEE (reference sequence). This CDR3 region has 17 residues. The CDR3 reads CASSSNPGAPPTDTQYF. The CDR3 region has the DNA TGTGCCAGCAGCTCGAACCCAGGGGCTCCACCGACAGATACGCAGTATTTT.

On this clone itself: A junction end diverges from the germline sequence, so it may reflect a read error. V is TRBV7-7 and J is TRBJ2-2; possible D gene TRBD2, 6 bases. The CDR3 sequence is 15 residues long. Germline V gives CDR1 SSHAT, CDR2 FNYEAQ (reference sequence). The CDR3 loop reads CASSLGSGGTGELFF. The CDR3 DNA sequence: TGTGCTAGCAGCTTAGGTTCCGGGGGTACCGGGGAGCTGTTTTTT.

The chain employs TRBV29-1 and TRBJ2-1; D is uncertain. Germline loops: CDR1 SQVTM, CDR2 ANQGSEA. This CDR3 comprises 13 residues. V lost 0 bases and J lost 4, with 7 bases in between. CDR3 sequence reads: CSVEDSQYNEQFF. In DNA, the CDR3 is TGCAGCGTTGAAGATTCCCAATACAATGAGCAGTTCTTC.

The rearrangement uses TRBV6-6 and TRBJ2-1; perhaps TRBD2 as D (6 bases). This CDR3 region has 16 residues. Germline assignment: CDR1 MNHNY and CDR2 SVGAGI (reference sequence). The germline V and J ends were trimmed by 0 bases and 9 bases, with 18 bases remaining between them. In DNA, the CDR3 is TGTGCCAGCAGTTACTCGCGGGGCGAGGTAGGTGGTGAGCAGTTCTTC. Protein product: CASSYSRGEVGGEQFF.

CDR3 protein: CASSLQGAQEQYF. The CDR3 DNA reads as TGTGCCAGCAGCCTTCAGGGGGCGCAGGAGCAGTACTTC. V and J are TRBV14 and TRBJ2-7; 8 nucleotides agree with TRBD1. In germline, CDR1 is SGHDN, CDR2 FVKESK. V lost 4 bases and J lost 7; bases outside the gene matches: 6. The CDR3 is 13 residues long.

The chain joins TRBV5-1 to TRBJ1-1; tentative D call: TRBD1 (6 bases). The CDR3 is made up of 14 amino acids. Germline assignment: CDR1 SGHRS and CDR2 YFSETQ. Trimming stripped 6 bases from V and 5 bases from J, with 17 bases between. The CDR3 DNA reads TGCGCCAGCAAATTGTACAGGGCGATGACTGAAGCTTTCTTT. This gives the protein CASKLYRAMTEAFF.

The rearrangement links TRBV21-1 to TRBJ1-5. TRBV21-1 is listed as a pseudogene. This CDR3 comprises 16 residues. CDR3 sequence reads: CASSKKNTRGNQPQHF. As DNA, the CDR3 is TGTGCCAGCAGCAAAAAAAACACTCGGGGCAATCAGCCCCAGCATTTT.

CDR3: CSVEVGLAGGDEQYF. The CDR3 DNA reads TGCAGCGTTGAAGTAGGACTAGCGGGAGGCGATGAGCAGTACTTC. The V and J genes are TRBV29-1 and TRBJ2-7; 14 positions agree with TRBD2. The ends lost 1 base at V and 7 bases at J; junction bases unmatched: 6. CDR3 length: 15 amino acids. CDR1 is SQVTM, CDR2 ANQGSEA, per germline.

V usage is TRBV29-1 and J usage is TRBJ2-2; 8 nucleotides line up with TRBD2. This CDR3 is built from 11 residues. Germline loops: CDR1 SQVTM, CDR2 ANQGSEA. Germline trimming cut 4 bases from V and 9 bases from J; bases unmatched to any gene: 1. The CDR3 reads CSVGLARELFF. The CDR3 nucleotides are TGCAGCGTTGGACTAGCGAGGGAGCTGTTTTTT.

CDR3 in DNA: TGTGCCAGCAGTTCCCAGAACAGGGCCTACGAGCAGTACGTC. Translated: CASSSQNRAYEQYV. The V and J genes are TRBV6-4 and TRBJ2-7; possible D gene TRBD1, 6 bases. The CDR3 is 14 amino acids. CDR1 is MRHNA, CDR2 SNTAGT, per germline. Between the trimmed V and J ends, which lost 5 bases and 2 bases, there was a span of 13 bases.

This clone occurred many times. The chain uses TRBV25-1 and TRBJ2-2; D gene ambiguous. The germline V and J ends were trimmed by 7 bases and 1 base, with 7 bases remaining between them. CDR3 length: 13 residues. Germline CDR1 and CDR2: MGHDK and SYGVNS. CDR3 DNA sequence: TGTGCCAGCACGGGTCAGAACACCGGGGAGCTGTTTTTT. Amino acid sequence: CASTGQNTGELFF.

This chain links TRBV5-1 with TRBJ1-4, with a possible D match to TRBD1 (5 bases). The CDR3 consists of 16 residues. The ends were cut back, 3 bases at V and 0 bases at J, with 12 bases in the middle. CDR1 is SGHRS and CDR2 is YFSETQ in the germline V gene. As DNA, the CDR3 is TGCGCCAGCAGCTCTACGGGGGGTTCAACTAATGAAAAACTGTTTTTT. Translated, it gives CASSSTGGSTNEKLFF.